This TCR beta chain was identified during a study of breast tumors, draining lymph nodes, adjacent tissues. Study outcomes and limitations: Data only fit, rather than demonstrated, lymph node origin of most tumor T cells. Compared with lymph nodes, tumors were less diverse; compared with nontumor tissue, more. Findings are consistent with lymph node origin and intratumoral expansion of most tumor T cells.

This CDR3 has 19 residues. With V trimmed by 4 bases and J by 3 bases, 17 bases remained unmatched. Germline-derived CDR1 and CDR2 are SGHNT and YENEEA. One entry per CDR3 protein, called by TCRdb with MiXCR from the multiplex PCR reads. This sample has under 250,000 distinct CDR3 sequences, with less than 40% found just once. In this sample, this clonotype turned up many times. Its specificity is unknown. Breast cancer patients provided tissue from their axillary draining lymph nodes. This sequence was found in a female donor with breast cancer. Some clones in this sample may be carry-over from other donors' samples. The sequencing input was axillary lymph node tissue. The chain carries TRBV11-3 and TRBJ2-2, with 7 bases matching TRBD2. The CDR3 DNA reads TGTGCCAGCAGCTATACCCCTACACCGCGGGGGAGATACACCGGGGAGCTGTTTTTT. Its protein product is CASSYTPTPRGRYTGELFF.